The rows below give T cell receptor beta chains drawn from one sample of a study of blood T cells in healthy people across ages. TCRdb reanalysed the 5' RACE reads using MiXCR and keeps one entry per CDR3 protein. The sample gives roughly 2 million distinct CDR3 sequences, 40% to 55% of which show up once; over 2% is in the top ten. The sequenced sample consisted of blood. The receptors were sampled from a woman between 40 and 50 years old in good health. CDR3s include the opening cysteine and the closing phenylalanine or tryptophan. D genes are given only for firm matches. Expanded clones are given a class, and other clones once, few, many or no size at all.

size	V	D	J	DNA	CDR3
-	TRBV9	TRBD2	TRBJ2-1	TGTGCCAGCAGCTCGTGGACTAGCGGGAGTCGGGATGAGCAGTTCTTC	CASSSWTSGSRDEQFF
-	TRBV20-1	-	TRBJ2-7	TGCAGTGCTTCGAGGACGCAGGGCCTCTACGAGCAGTACTTC	CSASRTQGLYEQYF
-	TRBV5-4	-	TRBJ2-3	TGTGCCAGCAGCTTTCCTTGGAGCAGGAAGGATGATACGCAGTATTTT	CASSFPWSRKDDTQYF
-	TRBV28	-	TRBJ2-5	TGTGCCAGCAGTAACCTGGGCAAAGAGACCCAGTACTTC	CASSNLGKETQYF
few	TRBV20-1	-	TRBJ1-2	TGCAGTGCTAGAGCAGCCGGGCTAAACTATGGCTACACCTTC	CSARAAGLNYGYTF
-	TRBV9	-	TRBJ1-2	TGTGCCAGCAGCTCCCAAGCGGGGGGCGTTCCCCCTCTGAACTATGGCTACACCTTC	CASSSQAGGVPPLNYGYTF
few	TRBV20-1	-	TRBJ2-5	TGCAGTGCTAAATCCAACCGACAGGCGGAGCAGTACTTC	CSAKSNRQAEQYF
-	TRBV20-1	-	TRBJ1-2	TGCAGTGCTAGGGCCGACAGTATGGCGATAGCTAACTATGGCTACACCTTC	CSARADSMAIANYGYTF
-	TRBV5-1	-	TRBJ2-1	TGCGCCAGCAGCTTGATCCAGACTGGATACAATGAGCAGTTCTTC	CASSLIQTGYNEQFF
-	TRBV4-3	-	TRBJ2-7	TGCGCCAGCAGCCAAGCTGACAGCTACGAGCAGTACTTC	CASSQADSYEQYF
few	TRBV20-1	-	TRBJ2-3	TGCAGTGCAACGCTTTTGGAGGGACAAGGGAGGTCAGATACGCAGTATTTT	CSATLLEGQGRSDTQYF
-	TRBV7-2	-	TRBJ2-5	TGTGCCAGCAGCCCAAATCTTCTAGGGGGGGCAGGTATTAAGACCCAGTACTTC	CASSPNLLGGAGIKTQYF
-	TRBV9	-	TRBJ2-3	TGTGCCAGCACCCGGGGGGACATCCATAGCACAGATACGCAGTATTTT	CASTRGDIHSTDTQYF
few	TRBV4-3	TRBD1	TRBJ1-2	TGCGCCAGCAGCCAGGGACAGGTTAACTATGGCTACACCTTC	CASSQGQVNYGYTF
-	TRBV7-2	TRBD2	TRBJ2-3	TGTGCCAGCAGCTTGCTACCTAGCGGGGGCGTCACAGATACGCAGTATTTT	CASSLLPSGGVTDTQYF
once	TRBV20-1	-	TRBJ2-7	TGCAGTGCTAGAGAGGTGATCAGTGCCTTCGAGCAGTACTTC	CSAREVISAFEQYF
few	TRBV6-5	TRBD2	TRBJ2-3	TGTGCCAGCAGGAAGGGACTAGCCAGGACAGATACGCAGTATTTT	CASRKGLARTDTQYF
many	TRBV4-1	-	TRBJ2-3	TGCGCCAGCAGCCACCTGAGCACAGATACGCAGTATTTT	CASSHLSTDTQYF
-	TRBV27	-	TRBJ1-2	TGTGCCAGCAGTTTATCTATGGCACGGGGCGGAGGTAACTATGGCTACACCTTC	CASSLSMARGGGNYGYTF
once	TRBV5-6	-	TRBJ1-4	TGTGCCAGCAGCTTGTTATTTCGGGACACCTCAACTAATGAAAAACTGTTTTTT	CASSLLFRDTSTNEKLFF
-	TRBV2	-	TRBJ2-7	TGTGCCAGCCGGGTGAGCCCCTACTACGAGCAGTACTTC	CASRVSPYYEQYF
once	TRBV4-3	-	TRBJ2-3	TGCGCCAGCAGCCAAGATCCTACGGCCGTTTCTAGCACAGATACGCAGTATTTT	CASSQDPTAVSSTDTQYF
few	TRBV11-2	TRBD2	TRBJ2-3	TGTGCCAGCAGCCCCACCGGGGGGGTTACCACAGATACGCAGTATTTT	CASSPTGGVTTDTQYF
-	TRBV7-9	-	TRBJ2-7	TGTGCCAGCAGCCGAAGGCCCCAATTCTCCTACGAGCAGTACTTC	CASSRRPQFSYEQYF
few	TRBV9	-	TRBJ2-5	TGTGCCAGCAGCGTAGTCACGGGGGAAGAGACCCAGTACTTC	CASSVVTGEETQYF
-	TRBV7-9	TRBD1	TRBJ2-1	TGTGCCAGCAGACGGGGACAGGGGACCCCCGGCTCCTACAATGAGCAGTTCTTC	CASRRGQGTPGSYNEQFF
-	TRBV14	-	TRBJ2-1	TGTGCCAGCAGCCCCCGTCCGTCTAAGAATGAGCAGTTCTTC	CASSPRPSKNEQFF
-	TRBV5-1	-	TRBJ1-4	TGCGCCAGCAGCTTGATTGGCAGGGTCAATGAAAAACTGTTTTTT	CASSLIGRVNEKLFF
-	TRBV29-1	-	TRBJ1-2	TGCAGCGTTGAAGAAACCCTGCTCGGGGGCGCGGATAGGTATGGCTACACCTTC	CSVEETLLGGADRYGYTF
-	TRBV5-6	-	TRBJ2-5	TGTGCCAGCAGCTTGGTAGTAGCTGGGATTGGCCAAGAGACCCAGTACTTC	CASSLVVAGIGQETQYF
-	TRBV2	-	TRBJ2-7	TGTGCCAGCGACTCAGGGTTCTACGAGCAGTACTTC	CASDSGFYEQYF
once	TRBV5-6	-	TRBJ1-2	TGTGCCAGCAGCTCCCCGACTCGGGGGAGCGTAAGGGGCTACACCTTC	CASSSPTRGSVRGYTF
few	TRBV18	-	TRBJ2-7	TGTGCCAGCTCGCCCGGGACACAATACGAGCAGTACTTC	CASSPGTQYEQYF
-	TRBV6-5	-	TRBJ2-7	TGTGCCAGCATGGGGGAAATGAGAACTGAGGAGCAGTACTTC	CASMGEMRTEEQYF